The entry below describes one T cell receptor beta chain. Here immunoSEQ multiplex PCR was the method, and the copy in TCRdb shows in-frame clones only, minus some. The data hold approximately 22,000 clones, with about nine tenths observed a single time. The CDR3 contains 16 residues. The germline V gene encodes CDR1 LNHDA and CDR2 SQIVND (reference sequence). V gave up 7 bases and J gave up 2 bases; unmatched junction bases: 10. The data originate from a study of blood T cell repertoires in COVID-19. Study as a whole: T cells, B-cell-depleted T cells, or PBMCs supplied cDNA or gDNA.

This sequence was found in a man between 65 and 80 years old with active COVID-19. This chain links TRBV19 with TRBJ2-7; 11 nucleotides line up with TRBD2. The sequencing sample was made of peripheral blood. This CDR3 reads CASNGLAGEPPYEQYF. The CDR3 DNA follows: TGTGCCAGTAACGGACTAGCGGGTGAACCTCCCTACGAGCAGTACTTC.